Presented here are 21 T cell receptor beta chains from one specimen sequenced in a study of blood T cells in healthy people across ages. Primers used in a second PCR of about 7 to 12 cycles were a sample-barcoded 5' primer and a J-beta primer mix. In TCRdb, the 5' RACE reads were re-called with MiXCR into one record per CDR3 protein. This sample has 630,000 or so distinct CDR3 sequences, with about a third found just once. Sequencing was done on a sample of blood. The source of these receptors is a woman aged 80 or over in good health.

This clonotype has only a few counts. Here the CDR3 reads CASSQGGLGEGTQYF. The CDR3 DNA sequence: TGTGCCAGCAGCCAGGGGGGGTTGGGGGAAGGGACCCAGTACTTC. The chain employs TRBV6-2 or TRBV6-3 and TRBJ2-7; D possibly uses TRBD1 or TRBD2 (7 bases each). The assigned J gene may be wrong: the sequence end matches TRBJ2-5 better. The CDR3 has 15 amino acids. Germline V gene data show CDR1 as MNHEY and CDR2 as SVGEGT.

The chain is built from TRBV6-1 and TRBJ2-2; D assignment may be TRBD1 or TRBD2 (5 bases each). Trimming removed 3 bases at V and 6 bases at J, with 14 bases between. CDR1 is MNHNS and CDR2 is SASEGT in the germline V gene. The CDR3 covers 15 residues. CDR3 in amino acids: CASSERQLGAGELFF. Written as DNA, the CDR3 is TGTGCCAGCAGTGAGCGACAGTTGGGGGCCGGGGAGCTGTTTTTT.

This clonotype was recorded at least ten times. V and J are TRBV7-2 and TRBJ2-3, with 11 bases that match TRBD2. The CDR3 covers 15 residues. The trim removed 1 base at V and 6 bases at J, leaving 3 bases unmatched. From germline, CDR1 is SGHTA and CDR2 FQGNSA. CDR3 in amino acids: CASSLESSGGDTQYF. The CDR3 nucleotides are TGTGCCAGCAGCTTAGAATCTAGCGGGGGGGATACGCAGTATTTT.

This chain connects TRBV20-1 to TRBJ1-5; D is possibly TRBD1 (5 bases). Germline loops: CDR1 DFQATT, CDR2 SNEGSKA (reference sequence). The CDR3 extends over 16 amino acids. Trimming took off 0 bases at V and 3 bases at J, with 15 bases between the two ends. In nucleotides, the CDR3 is TGCAGTGCTAGAGATCCCGCCGACAGCGACAATCAGCCCCAGCATTTT. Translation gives CSARDPADSDNQPQHF.

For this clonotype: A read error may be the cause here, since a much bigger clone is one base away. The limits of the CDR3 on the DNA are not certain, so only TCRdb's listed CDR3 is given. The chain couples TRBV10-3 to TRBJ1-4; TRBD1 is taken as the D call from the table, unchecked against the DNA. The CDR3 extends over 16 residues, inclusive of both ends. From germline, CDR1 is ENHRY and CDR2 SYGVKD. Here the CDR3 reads CAVGQGAGTTNEKLVF.

The CDR3 nucleotides read TGTGCCAGCAGCCGAAGAAACTCCAATGAAAAACTGTTTTTT. Translation gives CASSRRNSNEKLFF. The gene calls are TRBV7-2 and TRBJ1-4, with no clear D. In germline, CDR1 is SGHTA, CDR2 FQGNSA. The CDR3 runs to 14 residues. V lost 5 bases and J lost 5, with 12 bases in between.

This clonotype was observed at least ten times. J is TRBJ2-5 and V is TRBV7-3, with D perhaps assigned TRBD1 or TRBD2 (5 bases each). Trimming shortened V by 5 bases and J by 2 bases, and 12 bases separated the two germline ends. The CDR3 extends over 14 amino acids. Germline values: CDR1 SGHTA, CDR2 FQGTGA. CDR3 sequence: CASSRDGAQETQYF. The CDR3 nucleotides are TGTGCCAGCAGCCGAGACGGGGCTCAAGAGACCCAGTACTTC.

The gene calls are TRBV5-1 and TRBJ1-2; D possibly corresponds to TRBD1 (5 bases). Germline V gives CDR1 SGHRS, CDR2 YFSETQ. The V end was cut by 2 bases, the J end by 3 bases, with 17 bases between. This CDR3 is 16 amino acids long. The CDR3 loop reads CASSFSGAPSDYGYTF. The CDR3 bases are TGCGCCAGCAGCTTCTCCGGGGCCCCGTCGGACTATGGCTACACCTTC.

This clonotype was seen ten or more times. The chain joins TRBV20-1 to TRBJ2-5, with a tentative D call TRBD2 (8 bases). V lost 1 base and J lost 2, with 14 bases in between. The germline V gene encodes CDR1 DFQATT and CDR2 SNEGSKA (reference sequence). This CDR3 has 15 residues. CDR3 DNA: TGCAGTGCTAGAGCGGGAGGGGGCCTTCAAGAGACCCAGTACTTC. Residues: CSARAGGGLQETQYF.

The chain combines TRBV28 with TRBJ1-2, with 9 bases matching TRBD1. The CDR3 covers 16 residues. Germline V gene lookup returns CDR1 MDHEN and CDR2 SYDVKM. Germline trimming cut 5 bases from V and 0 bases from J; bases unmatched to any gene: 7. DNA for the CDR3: TGTGCCAGCAGTGGCAAAACAGGGGGCCCTAACTATGGCTACACCTTC. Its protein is CASSGKTGGPNYGYTF.

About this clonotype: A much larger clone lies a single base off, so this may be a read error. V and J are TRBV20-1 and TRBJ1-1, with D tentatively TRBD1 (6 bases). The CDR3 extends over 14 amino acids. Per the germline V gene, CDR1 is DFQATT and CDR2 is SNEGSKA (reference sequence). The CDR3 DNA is TGCAGTGCTCTCCGGGACAACCAGAACACTGGAGCTTTCTTT. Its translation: CSALRDNQNTGAFF.

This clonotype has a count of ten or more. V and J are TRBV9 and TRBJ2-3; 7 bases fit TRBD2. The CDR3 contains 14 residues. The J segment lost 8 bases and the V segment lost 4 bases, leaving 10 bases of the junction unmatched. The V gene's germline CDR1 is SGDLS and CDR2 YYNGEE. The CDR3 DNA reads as TGTGCCAGCAGCCCGCTAGCGGAGCAGGGTACGCAGTATTTT. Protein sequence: CASSPLAEQGTQYF.

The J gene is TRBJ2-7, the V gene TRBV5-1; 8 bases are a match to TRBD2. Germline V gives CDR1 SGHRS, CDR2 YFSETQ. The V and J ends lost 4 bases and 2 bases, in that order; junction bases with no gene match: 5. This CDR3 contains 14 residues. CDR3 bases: TGCGCCAGCAGCATGAGCGGGGGAGCCTACGAGCAGTACTTC. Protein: CASSMSGGAYEQYF.

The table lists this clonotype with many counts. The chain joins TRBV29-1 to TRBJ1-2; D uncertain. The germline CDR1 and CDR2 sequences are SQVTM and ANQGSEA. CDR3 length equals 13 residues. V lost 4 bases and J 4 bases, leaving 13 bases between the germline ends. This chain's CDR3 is CSVVAGSGYGYTF. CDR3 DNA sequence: TGCAGCGTTGTGGCGGGAAGTGGCTATGGCTACACCTTC.

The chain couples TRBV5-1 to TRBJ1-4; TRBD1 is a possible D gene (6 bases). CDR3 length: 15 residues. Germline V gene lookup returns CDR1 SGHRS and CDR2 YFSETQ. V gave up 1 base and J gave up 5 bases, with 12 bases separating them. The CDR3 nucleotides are TGCGCCAGCAGCTTGACGGCCCAGGGGAATGAAAAACTGTTTTTT. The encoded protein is CASSLTAQGNEKLFF.

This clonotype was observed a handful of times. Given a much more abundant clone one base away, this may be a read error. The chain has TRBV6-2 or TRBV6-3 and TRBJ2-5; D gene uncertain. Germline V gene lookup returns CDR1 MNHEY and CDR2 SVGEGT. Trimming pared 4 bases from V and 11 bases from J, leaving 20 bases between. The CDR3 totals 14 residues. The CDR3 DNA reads TGTGCCAGCAGTTCCTCCCCTCCAAGGTATGAGCAGTACTTC. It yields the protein CASSSSPPRYEQYF.

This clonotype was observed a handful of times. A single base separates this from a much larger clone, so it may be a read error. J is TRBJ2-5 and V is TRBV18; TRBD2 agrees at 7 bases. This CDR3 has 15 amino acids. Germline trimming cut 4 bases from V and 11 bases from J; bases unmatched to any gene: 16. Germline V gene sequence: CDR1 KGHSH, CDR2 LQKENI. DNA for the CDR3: TGTGCCAGCTCACTACCGGGACTAACCTACAATGAGCAGTACTTC. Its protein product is CASSLPGLTYNEQYF.

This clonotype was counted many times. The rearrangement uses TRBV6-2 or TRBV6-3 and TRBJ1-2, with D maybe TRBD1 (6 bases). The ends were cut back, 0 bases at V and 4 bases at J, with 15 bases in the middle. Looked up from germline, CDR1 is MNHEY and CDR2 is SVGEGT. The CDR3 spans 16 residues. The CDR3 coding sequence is TGTGCCAGCAGTTACTCGAAGTCGACAGGCGCCTATGGCTACACCTTC. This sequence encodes CASSYSKSTGAYGYTF.

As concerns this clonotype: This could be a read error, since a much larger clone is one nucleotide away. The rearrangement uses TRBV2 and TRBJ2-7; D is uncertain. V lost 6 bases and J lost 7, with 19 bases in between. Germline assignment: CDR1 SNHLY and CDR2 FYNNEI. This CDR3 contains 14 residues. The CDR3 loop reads CASRALTENNEQYF. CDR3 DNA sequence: TGTGCCAGCAGAGCCCTCACAGAGAACAATGAGCAGTACTTC. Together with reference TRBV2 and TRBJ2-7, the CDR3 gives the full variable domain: EPEVTQTPSHQVTQMGQEVILRCVPISNHLYFYWYRQILGQKVEFLVSFYNNEISEKSEIFDDQFSVERPDGSNFTLKIRSTKLEDSAMYFCASRALTENNEQYFGPGTRLTVT.

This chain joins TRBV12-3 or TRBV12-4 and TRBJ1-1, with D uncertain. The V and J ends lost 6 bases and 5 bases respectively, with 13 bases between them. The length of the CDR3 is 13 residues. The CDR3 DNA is TGTGCCAGCAGCCAAAAACTGAGTACTGAAGCTTTCTTT. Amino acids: CASSQKLSTEAFF.

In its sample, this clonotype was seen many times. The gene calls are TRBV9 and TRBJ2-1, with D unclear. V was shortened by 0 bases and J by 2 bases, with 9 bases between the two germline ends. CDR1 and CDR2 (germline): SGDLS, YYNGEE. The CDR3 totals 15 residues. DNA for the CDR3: TGTGCCAGCAGCGTAGAGATGGATACCTACAATGAGCAGTTCTTC. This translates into CASSVEMDTYNEQFF.